The clone carrying this TCR beta chain was seen ten or more times. The antigen is undetermined. Time point noted: longitudinal time-point 1 (baseline). The sample comes from a study of neurological immune-mediated disorders. Study-level points and caveats: HTLV-1-associated myelopathy had the most TCR clonal expansion, whereas multiple sclerosis had the least (lower than in healthy controls). Expanded clones shared no CDR3 amino acid sequences across subjects, suggesting private repertoires in all groups.

Germline lookup yields CDR1 KGHDR and CDR2 SFDVKD. The CDR3 loop spans 15 amino acids. V lost 4 bases to trimming and J lost 8 bases; unmatched junction nucleotides: 10. With 10-nucleotide random UMIs included, cDNA was synthesized by 5'RACE. Using its own MiXCR run on the 5' RACE reads, TCRdb lists one record per CDR3 protein. The table shows around 71,000 distinct CDR3 sequences, with roughly 13% occurring only once. This receptor was identified in a female donor with HTLV-1-associated myelopathy (HAM/TSP). This chain links TRBV24-1 with TRBJ2-7; 10 positions match TRBD1. The sequenced material came from PBMCs. The CDR3 here is CATSEGQGVQEQQYF. Here the CDR3 DNA reads TGTGCCACCAGTGAAGGACAGGGGGTCCAGGAGCAGCAGTACTTC.